A single sample is the source of the 30 T cell receptor beta chains below, sequenced in a study of blood T cell repertoires in COVID-19. Some clones are missing from TCRdb's copy, which holds only in-frame ones; the method was immunoSEQ multiplex PCR. The sample has a few hundred thousand clones, roughly 85% seen once; the top ten hold 5.1%. Source material: peripheral blood. Source of these receptors: a man over 45 with active or convalescent COVID-19.

This chain uses TRBV15 with TRBJ2-5; TRBD1 aligns across 8 bases. Trimming at V came to 6 bases and at J to 7 bases, leaving 10 bases not matched to a gene. Germline V gene data show CDR1 as LNHNV and CDR2 as YYDKDF (reference sequence). CDR3 size: 14 residues. CDR3 loop: CATSPSGGEGTQYF. DNA for the CDR3: TGTGCCACCAGTCCTTCAGGGGGCGAGGGGACCCAGTACTTC.

The CDR3 region is CASRLLQGSNYGYTF. The CDR3 bases are TGTGCCAGCCGGCTCCTTCAGGGCAGTAACTATGGCTACACCTTC. V is TRBV27 and J is TRBJ1-2; D is possibly TRBD1 (5 bases). Trimming cost V 8 bases and J 1 base, with 17 bases left between them. Looked up from germline, CDR1 is MNHEY and CDR2 is SMNVEV (reference sequence). The CDR3 contains 15 residues.

This clone showed up just once. The V and J genes are TRBV7-9 and TRBJ2-4; 7 bases match TRBD1. Germline CDR1 is SEHNR and CDR2 is FQNEAQ (reference sequence). Trimming took 5 bases from V and 4 from J; bases not matched to a gene: 5. The CDR3 loop spans 14 amino acids. Here the CDR3 DNA reads TGTGCCAGCAGCGATCCGGGACAGAAAAACATTCAGTACTTC. This sequence encodes CASSDPGQKNIQYF.

The J gene is TRBJ1-6, the V gene TRBV2; D remains ambiguous. This CDR3 region has 13 residues. Germline values: CDR1 SNHLY, CDR2 FYNNEI. V was cut by 4 bases and J by 10 bases, with 11 bases left in between. The CDR3 loop reads CASSVVAVSPLHF. The CDR3 coding sequence is TGTGCCAGCAGTGTGGTGGCGGTCTCACCCCTCCACTTT.

The chain has TRBV7-2 and TRBJ1-2, with D tentatively TRBD1 (6 bases). The CDR3 length is 14 residues. The germline gives CDR1 SGHTA, CDR2 FQGNSA. Trimming shortened V by 5 bases and J by 8 bases, and 18 bases separated the two germline ends. This CDR3 is CASSLDHRVQGYTF. CDR3 DNA: TGTGCCAGCAGCCTAGACCACAGGGTTCAGGGCTACACCTTC.

This sequence joins TRBV27 and TRBJ1-6; TRBD1 is a possible D gene (5 bases). The germline CDR1 and CDR2 sequences are MNHEY and SMNVEV (reference sequence). The ends were cut back, 3 bases at V and 5 bases at J, with 8 bases in the middle. The CDR3 runs 14 residues. This CDR3 is CASSFPGDNSPLHF. Written as DNA, the CDR3 is TGTGCCAGCAGTTTTCCGGGGGATAATTCACCCCTCCACTTT.

The count of this clone is one. The J gene is TRBJ1-2, the V gene TRBV28, with TRBD1 identical over 8 bases. Germline-derived CDR1 and CDR2 are MDHEN and SYDVKM. The CDR3 is 12 residues long. DNA of the CDR3: TGTGTCTCACACAGGGGGTCCTATGGCTACACCTTC. Translation gives CVSHRGSYGYTF.

This chain joins TRBV7-6 and TRBJ2-5, with 13 bases that match TRBD2. CDR1 is SGHVS and CDR2 is FNYEAQ in the germline V gene. The CDR3 spans 16 residues. V was pared by 5 bases and J by 2 bases, with 5 bases of the junction left unmatched. The CDR3 region is CASSIGLAGAQETQYF. The DNA of the CDR3 is TGTGCCAGCAGCATAGGACTAGCGGGAGCTCAAGAGACCCAGTACTTC.

The chain joins TRBV7-3 to TRBJ2-5, with 8 bases lining up with TRBD1. The CDR3 is made up of 16 amino acids. Germline V gives CDR1 SGHTA, CDR2 FQGTGA. The trim removed 5 bases at V and 0 bases at J, leaving 8 bases unmatched. The chain's CDR3 is CASSPGQAPYQETQYF. The CDR3 DNA follows: TGTGCCAGCAGCCCGGGACAGGCCCCGTACCAAGAGACCCAGTACTTC.

This clone has only a few counts. The CDR3 here is CASSPDRTYTGYTF. The CDR3 nucleotides read TGCGCCAGCAGCCCGGACAGGACCTATACCGGCTACACCTTC. J is TRBJ1-2 and V is TRBV4-1; 7 bases line up with TRBD1. The CDR3 is 14 residues long. In germline, CDR1 is MGHRA, CDR2 YSYEKL. Trimming at V came to 4 bases and at J to 8 bases, leaving 10 bases not matched to a gene.

The chain recombines TRBV5-1 with TRBJ2-3; 10 bases fit TRBD2. Trimming took 4 bases from V and 1 from J; bases not matched to a gene: 3. Germline loops: CDR1 SGHRS, CDR2 YFSETQ. The CDR3 runs 15 residues. The DNA for the CDR3 is TGCGCCAGCAGCACCGGGACTAGCGGCACAGATACGCAGTATTTT. Translated, it gives CASSTGTSGTDTQYF.

The chain recombines TRBV29-1 with TRBJ1-1; tentatively, D is TRBD1 (5 bases). Germline V gives CDR1 SQVTM, CDR2 ANQGSEA. The CDR3 consists of 13 residues. Trimming stripped 6 bases from V and 1 base from J, with 12 bases between. The CDR3 sequence is CSVFIQANTEAFF. In nucleotides, the CDR3 is TGCAGCGTCTTTATACAGGCGAACACTGAAGCTTTCTTT.

This clone has a handful of counts. The V gene is TRBV19, the J gene TRBJ1-5; 11 bases are shared with TRBD1. With 7 bases clipped from V and 8 bases from J, the junction kept 10 bases outside the gene matches. CDR1 and CDR2 (germline): LNHDA, SQIVND (reference sequence). The CDR3 sequence is 15 residues long. CDR3: CASKKPGQGGKPQHF. In DNA form, the CDR3 reads TGTGCCAGTAAGAAACCGGGACAGGGGGGTAAGCCCCAGCATTTT. Full variable domain (outside the CDR3, taken from reference TRBV19 and TRBJ1-5): DGGITQSPKYLFRKEGQNVTLSCEQNLNHDAMYWYRQDPGQGLRLIYYSQIVNDFQKGDIAEGYSVSREKKESFPLTVTSAQKNPTAFYLCASKKPGQGGKPQHFGDGTRLSIL.

The chain employs TRBV19 and TRBJ2-5; 9 bases align to TRBD2. V lost 6 bases, J lost 1 base, and 3 bases stayed unmatched. Germline V gives CDR1 LNHDA, CDR2 SQIVND (reference sequence). The CDR3 totals 14 residues. CDR3 nucleotide sequence: TGTGCCAGTAGGAATAGCGGGAGCCAAGAGACCCAGTACTTC. Translating it yields CASRNSGSQETQYF.

The chain employs TRBV3-1 (or the pseudogene TRBV3-2) and TRBJ1-1, with D maybe TRBD1 (6 bases). Deletions cut 3 bases from V and 5 bases from J, with 16 bases between. The CDR3 spans 15 residues. Germline values: CDR1 LGHDT, CDR2 YNNKEL (reference sequence). The DNA for the CDR3 is TGTGCCAGCAGCCAGGGGAGGGGGAGGTGGACTGAAGCTTTCTTT. Translation: CASSQGRGRWTEAFF.

CDR3 bases: TGTGCCAGCAGCCAGGCTAGCGGGAGTCGCGCCACAGATACGCAGTATTTT. This sequence encodes CASSQASGSRATDTQYF. This chain joins TRBV4-2 and TRBJ2-3; 10 nucleotides agree with TRBD2. Germline trimming cut 3 bases from V and 2 bases from J; bases unmatched to any gene: 8. Germline CDR1 and CDR2: LGHNA and YNFKEQ. The CDR3 runs 17 residues.

CDR3 region: CASSYSWRIRTDTQYF. The CDR3, as DNA: TGTGCCAGCAGTTACTCATGGCGGATCCGCACAGATACGCAGTATTTT. The rearrangement joins TRBV6-5 to TRBJ2-3; D unclear. The CDR3 sequence is 16 residues long. Between the trimmed V and J ends, which lost 0 bases and 1 base, there was a span of 11 bases. Germline V gives CDR1 MNHEY, CDR2 SVGAGI.

J is TRBJ2-1 and V is TRBV6-5, with D hard to call. This CDR3 contains 14 residues. The V end lost 10 bases, the J end lost 0 bases, and 13 bases lay between the germline ends. Germline V gene data show CDR1 as MNHEY and CDR2 as SVGAGI. The DNA of the CDR3 is TGTGCCATCGCGCGCAGGCTCTCCTACAATGAGCAGTTCTTC. It yields the protein CAIARRLSYNEQFF.

The genes are TRBV7-9 and TRBJ2-5, with a tentative D call TRBD1 (6 bases). CDR3 length: 15 residues. CDR1 and CDR2 from the germline V gene are SEHNR and FQNEAQ (reference sequence). Deletions cut 8 bases from V and 5 bases from J, with 21 bases between. As DNA, the CDR3 is TGTGCCAGCCTAAGGGGACAACGGAAGGGGGAGACCCAGTACTTC. Protein product: CASLRGQRKGETQYF.

In this sample, this clone turned up a few times. This chain uses TRBV19 with TRBJ1-5; D remains ambiguous. Germline CDR1 reads LNHDA; CDR2 reads SQIVND (reference sequence). The CDR3 extends over 12 amino acids. Trimming left V 7 bases short and J 3 bases short, with 7 bases between. Here the CDR3 DNA reads TGTGCCAGTATGGCCATCAATCAGCCCCAGCATTTT. This gives the protein CASMAINQPQHF.

This CDR3 reads CASSLLSTTQETQYF. CDR3 DNA sequence: TGTGCCAGCAGCTTACTAAGTACCACTCAAGAGACCCAGTACTTC. The J gene is TRBJ2-5, the V gene TRBV7-2; D is unresolved. The V end lost 2 bases, the J end lost 2 bases, and 12 bases lay between the germline ends. The germline gives CDR1 SGHTA, CDR2 FQGNSA. This CDR3 comprises 15 residues.

The rearrangement joins TRBV5-1 to TRBJ2-6; the D is unclear. The V and J ends lost 9 bases and 0 bases respectively, with 10 bases between them. This CDR3 comprises 14 residues. The germline V gene has CDR1 SGHRS and CDR2 YFSETQ. Written as DNA, the CDR3 is TGCGCCACCAAAGTGGCCTCTGGGGCCAACGTCCTGACTTTC. It translates to CATKVASGANVLTF.

In this sample, this clone turned up once. The V call is TRBV4-1, the J call TRBJ2-1; a weak D match, TRBD2 (5 bases). Trimming took off 5 bases at V and 6 bases at J, with 17 bases between the two ends. Per germline, CDR1 MGHRA and CDR2 YSYEKL. CDR3 size: 15 residues. The CDR3 sequence is CASSRRIGIPNEQFF. In nucleotides, the CDR3 is TGCGCCAGCAGCAGGCGGATCGGGATTCCCAATGAGCAGTTCTTC.

This sequence joins TRBV19 and TRBJ2-5; TRBD2 aligns across 13 bases. V trimming: 4 bases; J trimming: 1 base; junction bases outside the gene matches: 0. Looked up from germline, CDR1 is LNHDA and CDR2 is SQIVND (reference sequence). This CDR3 has 15 residues. The CDR3 reads CASSRLAGGQETQYF. The CDR3 bases are TGTGCCAGTAGTAGACTAGCGGGGGGCCAAGAGACCCAGTACTTC.

V is TRBV6-5 and J is TRBJ1-2, with TRBD1 as a possible D gene (5 bases). Germline assignment: CDR1 MNHEY and CDR2 SVGAGI. This CDR3 is 15 amino acids long. V gave up 5 bases and J gave up 0 bases, with 13 bases separating them. In nucleotides, the CDR3 is TGTGCCAGCAGTAAGTTGGCAGGGTCTAACTATGGCTACACCTTC. Its protein is CASSKLAGSNYGYTF.

V usage is TRBV20-1 and J usage is TRBJ2-7; weak D call: TRBD2 (6 bases). V gave up 3 bases and J gave up 1 base, with 19 bases separating them. The germline V gene has CDR1 DFQATT and CDR2 SNEGSKA (reference sequence). This CDR3 contains 16 residues. CDR3: CSASAVGSGSSYEQYF. The CDR3 DNA follows: TGCAGTGCTAGTGCAGTGGGTAGCGGTTCTTCCTACGAGCAGTACTTC.

This sequence joins TRBV29-1 and TRBJ1-2; D is possibly TRBD1 (6 bases). This CDR3 has 14 residues. Germline assignment: CDR1 SQVTM and CDR2 ANQGSEA. V was pared by 6 bases and J by 9 bases, with 23 bases between. CDR3 in amino acids: CSVDRPGKEARYTF. The CDR3, as DNA: TGCAGCGTGGACAGACCCGGGAAGGAGGCTCGCTACACCTTC.

The J gene is TRBJ2-1, the V gene TRBV28; 14 nucleotides align to TRBD2. Germline V lookup: CDR1 MDHEN, CDR2 SYDVKM. Trimming took 6 bases from V and 9 from J; bases not matched to a gene: 1. The CDR3 extends over 13 amino acids. CDR3 sequence reads: CASRGTSGSEQFF. CDR3 sequence (DNA): TGTGCCAGCAGGGGGACTAGCGGGAGTGAGCAGTTCTTC.

The gene calls are TRBV6-5 and TRBJ2-1; 8 bases are shared with TRBD2. The V segment lost 5 bases and the J segment 9 bases; nucleotides outside the gene matches: 12. This CDR3 is built from 15 residues. Germline assignment: CDR1 MNHEY and CDR2 SVGAGI. CDR3 DNA sequence: TGTGCCAGCAGTCAGGTCCCGGGAGGGCCTTTTGAGCAGTTCTTC. The encoded protein is CASSQVPGGPFEQFF.

V usage is TRBV9 and J usage is TRBJ1-4, with D perhaps TRBD1 (5 bases). The CDR3 is made up of 15 amino acids. V gave up 3 bases and J gave up 7 bases, with 16 bases separating them. Germline CDR1 is SGDLS and CDR2 is YYNGEE. The CDR3 region is CASSASGAPSEKLFF. The CDR3 DNA sequence: TGTGCCAGCAGCGCCAGCGGGGCCCCTAGTGAAAAACTGTTTTTT. Combining the CDR3 with reference TRBV9 and TRBJ1-4 gives the whole variable domain DSGVTQTPKHLITATGQRVTLRCSPRSGDLSVYWYQQSLDQGLQFLIQYYNGEERAKGNILERFSAQQFPDLHSELNLSSLELGDSALYFCASSASGAPSEKLFFGSGTQLSVL.